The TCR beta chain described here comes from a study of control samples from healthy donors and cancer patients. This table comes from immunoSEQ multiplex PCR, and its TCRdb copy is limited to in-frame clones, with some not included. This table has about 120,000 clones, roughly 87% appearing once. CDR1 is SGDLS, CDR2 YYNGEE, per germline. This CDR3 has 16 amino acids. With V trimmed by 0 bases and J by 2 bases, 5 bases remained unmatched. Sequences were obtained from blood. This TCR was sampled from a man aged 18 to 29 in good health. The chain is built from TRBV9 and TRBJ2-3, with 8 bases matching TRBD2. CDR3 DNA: TGTGCCAGCAGCGTAGGACCAGCGGGAGACACAGATACGCAGTATTTT. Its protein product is CASSVGPAGDTDTQYF.